The present TCR beta chain was sequenced within a study of long-term antiretroviral therapy in people with HIV. As for this clone: The antigen is undetermined.

Study-level results: Following ART, diversity rose but still fell short of transplant donor controls. Against controls, HIV repertoires showed narrower ranges of CDR3 length. Neither ART adherence, viral resistance nor therapy changes were documented.

This CDR3 contains 16 residues. CDR1 ENHRY and CDR2 SYGVKD come from the germline V gene. V was clipped by 0 bases and J by 7 bases; unmatched bases: 8. At survey level, the immunoSEQ assay was run in its v3.0 version. Sequencing of each sample targeted about 40,000-55,000 T-cell genomes. TCRdb's copy holds only in-frame clones and misses some; the assay was immunoSEQ multiplex PCR. This sample has under 30,000 clones; 81% occur once, and the top ten carry around 6.1%. The sequence derives from a man aged 30 to 45 with HIV. V gene TRBV10-3 combines with J gene TRBJ2-1, with 8 bases matching TRBD2. Sample: unsorted PBMCs, taken 4.4 years after starting antiretroviral therapy. The CDR3: CAISESNSGRRNEQFF. The CDR3 nucleotides read TGTGCCATCAGTGAGTCGAACAGCGGGAGACGGAATGAGCAGTTCTTC.